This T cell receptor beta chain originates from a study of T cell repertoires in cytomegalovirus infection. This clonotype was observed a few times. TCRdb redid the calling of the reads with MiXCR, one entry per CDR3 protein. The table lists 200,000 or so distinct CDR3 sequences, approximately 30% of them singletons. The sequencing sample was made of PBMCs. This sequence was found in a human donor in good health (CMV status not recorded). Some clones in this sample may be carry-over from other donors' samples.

CDR3 bases: TGTGCCAGCAGCTTAGTCGTGACGGGGAACTATGGCTACACCTTC. Amino acid sequence: CASSLVVTGNYGYTF. The chain uses TRBV7-2 and TRBJ1-2; the D is unclear. Germline CDR1 SGHTA, CDR2 FQGNSA. V shed 1 base and J shed 2 bases, with 11 bases lying between them. CDR3 size: 15 residues. The full variable domain, with the rest looked up from reference TRBV7-2 and TRBJ1-2, is GAGVSQSPSNKVTEKGKDVELRCDPISGHTALYWYRQSLGQGLEFLIYFQGNSAPDKSGLPSDRFSAERTGGSVSTLTIQRTQQEDSAVYLCASSLVVTGNYGYTFGSGTRLTVV.